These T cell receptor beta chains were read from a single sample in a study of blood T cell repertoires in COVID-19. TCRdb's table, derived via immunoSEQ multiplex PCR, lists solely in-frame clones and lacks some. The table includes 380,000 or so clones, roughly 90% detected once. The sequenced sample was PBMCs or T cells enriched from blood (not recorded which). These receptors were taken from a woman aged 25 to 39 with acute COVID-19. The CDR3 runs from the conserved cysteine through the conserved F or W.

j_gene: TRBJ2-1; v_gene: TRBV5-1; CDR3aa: CASSLVGATNLNEQFF
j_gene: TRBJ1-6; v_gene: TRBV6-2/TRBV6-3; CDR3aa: CASSRDRVSPLHF
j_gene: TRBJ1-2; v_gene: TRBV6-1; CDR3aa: CASSEYGNYGYTF
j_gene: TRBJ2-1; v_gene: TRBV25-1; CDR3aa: CASSAGGAGTYNEQFF
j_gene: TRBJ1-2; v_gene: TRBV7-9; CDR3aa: CASAGEQGSYGYTF
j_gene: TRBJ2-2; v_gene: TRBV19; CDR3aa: CASTVGQLDTGELFF
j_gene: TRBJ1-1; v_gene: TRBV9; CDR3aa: CASSPTGTEAFF
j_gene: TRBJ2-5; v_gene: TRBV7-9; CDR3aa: CASSLALVRGHQETQYF
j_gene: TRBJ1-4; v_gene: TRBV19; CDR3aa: CASTPGSSYEKLFF
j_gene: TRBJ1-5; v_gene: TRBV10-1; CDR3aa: CASTPPGGKGFGYSNQPQHF
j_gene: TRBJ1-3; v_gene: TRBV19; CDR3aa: CASSPRVTGESSGNTIYF
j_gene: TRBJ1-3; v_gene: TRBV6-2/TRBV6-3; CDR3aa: CASSFGQGSSGNTIYF
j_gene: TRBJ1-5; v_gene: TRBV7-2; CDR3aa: CASSLGSEHQPQHF
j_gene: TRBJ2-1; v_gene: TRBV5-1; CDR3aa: CASSFARTSYNEQFF
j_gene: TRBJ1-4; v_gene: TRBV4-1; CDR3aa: CASSQGRGVGEKLFF
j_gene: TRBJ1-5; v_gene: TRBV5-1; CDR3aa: CASRPGQSSNQPQHF
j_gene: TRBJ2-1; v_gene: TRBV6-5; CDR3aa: CASTQRRGGINEQFF
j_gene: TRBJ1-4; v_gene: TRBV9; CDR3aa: CASSALPGLANEKLFF
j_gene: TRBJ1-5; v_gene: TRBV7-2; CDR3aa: CASSFTGMQPQHF
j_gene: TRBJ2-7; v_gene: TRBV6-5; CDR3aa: CASRSYYEQYF
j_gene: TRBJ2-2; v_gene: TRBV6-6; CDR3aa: CASSYSAGSTGELFF
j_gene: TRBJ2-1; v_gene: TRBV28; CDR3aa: CASSSTAGGAYNEQFF
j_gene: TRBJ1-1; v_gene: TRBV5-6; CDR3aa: CASSRGPEDTEAFF
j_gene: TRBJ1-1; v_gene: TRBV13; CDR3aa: CASSPRGDYEAFF
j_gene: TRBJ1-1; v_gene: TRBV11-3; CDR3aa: CASSLFSSGDTEAFF
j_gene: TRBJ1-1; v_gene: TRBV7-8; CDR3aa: CASSLDEGSTEAFF
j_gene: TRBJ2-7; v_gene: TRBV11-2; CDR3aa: CASTTGRDYEQYF
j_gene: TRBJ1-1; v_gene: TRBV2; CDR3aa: CASTFQIAFF
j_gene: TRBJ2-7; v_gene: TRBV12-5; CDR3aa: CASGQTGTGDIYEQYF
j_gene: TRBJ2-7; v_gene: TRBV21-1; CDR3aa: CASSKGKTPDYEQYF
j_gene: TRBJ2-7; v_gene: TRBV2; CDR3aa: CASSDPAGRDEQYF